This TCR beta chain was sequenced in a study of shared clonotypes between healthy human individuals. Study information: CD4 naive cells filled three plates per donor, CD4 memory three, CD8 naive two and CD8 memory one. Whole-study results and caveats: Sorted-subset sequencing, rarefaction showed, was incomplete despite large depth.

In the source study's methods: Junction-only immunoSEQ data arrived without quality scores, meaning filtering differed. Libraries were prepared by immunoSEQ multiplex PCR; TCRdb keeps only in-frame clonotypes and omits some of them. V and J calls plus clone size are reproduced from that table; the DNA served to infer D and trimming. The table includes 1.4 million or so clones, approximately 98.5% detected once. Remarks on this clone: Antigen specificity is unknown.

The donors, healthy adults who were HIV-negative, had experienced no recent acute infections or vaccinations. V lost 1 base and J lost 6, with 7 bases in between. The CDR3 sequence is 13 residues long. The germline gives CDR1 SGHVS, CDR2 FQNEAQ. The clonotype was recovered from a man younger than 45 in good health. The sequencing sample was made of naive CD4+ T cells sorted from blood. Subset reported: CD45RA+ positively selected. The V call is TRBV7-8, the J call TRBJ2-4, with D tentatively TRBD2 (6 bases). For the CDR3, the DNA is TGTGCCAGCAGCTTAGGGGACTTAAACATTCAGTACTTC. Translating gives CASSLGDLNIQYF.